This passage covers 29 T cell receptor beta chains from one sample sequenced in a study of T cell responses to AZD1222 COVID-19 vaccine. TCRdb's table, derived via immunoSEQ multiplex PCR, lists solely in-frame clones and lacks some. Here the sample spans roughly 120,000 clones, around 94% being singletons. The specimen was peripheral blood, collected on day 0 of AZD1222 vaccination. These receptors all stem from an adult in good health.

V is TRBV4-3 and J is TRBJ2-2; D unclear. The CDR3 consists of 13 residues. V dropped 4 bases and J dropped 6 bases, with 9 bases sitting between them. Per germline, CDR1 LGHNA and CDR2 YSLEER. The CDR3 loop is CASSLTGAGELFF. The CDR3 DNA reads as TGCGCCAGCAGCCTAACTGGAGCCGGGGAGCTGTTTTTT.

The rearrangement uses TRBV27 and TRBJ1-6; no clear D gene. There are 16 residues in the CDR3. Per germline, CDR1 MNHEY and CDR2 SMNVEV (reference sequence). V was pared by 2 bases and J by 0 bases, with 8 bases between. The CDR3, as DNA: TGTGCCAGCAGTTTAGTCAGGAGCTCCTATAATTCACCCCTCCACTTT. It is translated as CASSLVRSSYNSPLHF.

This rearrangement joins TRBV7-9 to TRBJ2-2, with 9 bases aligning to TRBD2. The germline CDR1 and CDR2 sequences are SEHNR and FQNEAQ (reference sequence). CDR3 length: 16 residues. The J segment lost 9 bases and the V segment lost 3 bases, leaving 11 bases of the junction unmatched. CDR3 residues: CASSLTHSGRSRELFF. The CDR3 bases are TGTGCCAGCAGCTTGACCCATAGCGGGAGATCGAGGGAGCTGTTTTTT.

V and J are TRBV19 and TRBJ1-1, with D uncertain. Per germline, CDR1 LNHDA and CDR2 SQIVND (reference sequence). The CDR3 contains 14 residues. Trimming took off 2 bases at V and 5 bases at J, with 12 bases between the two ends. The CDR3 region is CASSIWHAETEAFF. The CDR3 region has the DNA TGTGCCAGTAGTATATGGCATGCGGAAACTGAAGCTTTCTTT.

V and J are TRBV7-8 and TRBJ2-6; 7 bases are shared with TRBD1. Germline-derived CDR1 and CDR2 are SGHVS and FQNEAQ. After removal of 7 bases from V and 6 bases from J, the junction contained 9 bases not matched to a gene. There are 15 residues in the CDR3. In DNA, the CDR3 is TGTGCCAGCACCAGAGACAGGGTACAGGCCAACGTCCTGACTTTC. Translated, it gives CASTRDRVQANVLTF. The whole variable domain, filled in from reference TRBV7-8 and TRBJ2-6, reads GAGVSQSPRYKVAKRGQDVALRCDPISGHVSLFWYQQALGQGPEFLTYFQNEAQLDKSGLPSDRFFAERPEGSVSTLKIQRTQQEDSAVYLCASTRDRVQANVLTFGAGSRLTVL.

The chain recombines TRBV19 with TRBJ1-6; D unclear. The CDR3 is made up of 14 amino acids. Trimming shortened V by 3 bases and J by 6 bases, and 9 bases separated the two germline ends. Germline-derived CDR1 and CDR2 are LNHDA and SQIVND (reference sequence). The CDR3 reads CASSITGFNSPLHF. DNA for the CDR3: TGTGCCAGTAGTATCACGGGATTTAATTCACCCCTCCACTTT.

The genes are TRBV15 and TRBJ2-3; D gene ambiguous. Trimming pared 0 bases from V and 2 bases from J, leaving 9 bases between. The CDR3 consists of 15 residues. Germline V CDR1 and CDR2: LNHNV, YYDKDF (reference sequence). The CDR3: CATSRETLHTDTQYF. CDR3 in DNA: TGTGCCACCAGCAGAGAGACACTTCACACAGATACGCAGTATTTT.

The chain uses TRBV6-5 and TRBJ1-5; tentative D call: TRBD1 (6 bases). The V and J ends lost 11 bases and 3 bases respectively, with 14 bases between them. The length of the CDR3 is 13 residues. CDR1 is MNHEY and CDR2 is SVGAGI in the germline V gene. The CDR3 protein is CAAATGPNQPQHF. The CDR3 nucleotides are TGTGCCGCGGCCACAGGGCCCAATCAGCCCCAGCATTTT.

The rearrangement joins TRBV25-1 to TRBJ1-4; the D gene is possibly TRBD1 (5 bases). This CDR3 has 14 residues. Germline V gene data show CDR1 as MGHDK and CDR2 as SYGVNS. Trimming took off 6 bases at V and 5 bases at J, with 13 bases between the two ends. CDR3 DNA sequence: TGTGCCAGCAGGGGGGATAGAAACAATGAAAAACTGTTTTTT. Its protein is CASRGDRNNEKLFF.

The chain is built from TRBV18 and TRBJ2-2, with D possibly being TRBD2 (5 bases). The CDR3 length is 14 residues. CDR1 KGHSH and CDR2 LQKENI come from the germline V gene. The V gene lost 1 base and the J gene lost 5 bases, with 8 bases spanning the gap. CDR3 DNA: TGTGCCAGCTCACCACGTGGCGGGACCGGGGAGCTGTTTTTT. Its protein is CASSPRGGTGELFF.

V gene TRBV5-4 combines with J gene TRBJ1-1, with D uncertain. V lost 0 bases and J 4 bases, leaving 16 bases between the germline ends. This CDR3 spans 16 amino acids. Germline CDR1 SGHNT, CDR2 YYREEE (reference sequence). As DNA, the CDR3 is TGTGCCAGCAGCTTGGTAGCTGTAGGGCTGGGCACTGAAGCTTTCTTT. Amino acids: CASSLVAVGLGTEAFF.

The rearrangement links TRBV2 to TRBJ2-7; 10 bases are shared with TRBD2. The CDR3 is 15 residues long. CDR1 SNHLY and CDR2 FYNNEI come from the germline V gene. V was clipped by 1 base and J by 9 bases; unmatched bases: 9. The CDR3, as DNA: TGTGCCAGCAGTGAAGAGGAGCTAGCGGGAGTTTGGCAGTACTTC. Translating it yields CASSEEELAGVWQYF.

The rearrangement joins TRBV5-4 to TRBJ2-2, with 10 bases fitting TRBD2. Germline V gene sequence: CDR1 SGHNT, CDR2 YYREEE (reference sequence). V shed 4 bases, J shed 2 bases, and the junction held 5 bases outside the gene matches. This CDR3 is built from 16 residues. The CDR3 DNA follows: TGTGCCAGCAGCCCAACTAGCGGGACTAACACCGGGGAGCTGTTTTTT. Its translation is CASSPTSGTNTGELFF.

The chain links TRBV30 to TRBJ1-2, with TRBD1 matching over 12 bases. V shed 1 base and J 7 bases; nucleotides not matched to a gene: 10. The CDR3 totals 16 residues. The germline V gene has CDR1 GTSNPN and CDR2 SVGIG (reference sequence). The CDR3 region has the DNA TGTGCCTGGAGTGGGGACAGGGGGCTTTCTACGAGTGGCTACACCTTC. Translating it yields CAWSGDRGLSTSGYTF.

J is TRBJ1-6 and V is TRBV15; TRBD1 is a possible D gene (6 bases). Trimming took off 2 bases at V and 8 bases at J, with 7 bases between the two ends. This CDR3 is 13 amino acids long. CDR1 and CDR2 from the germline V gene are LNHNV and YYDKDF (reference sequence). CDR3 in amino acids: CATSRNRDSPLHF. For the CDR3, the DNA is TGTGCCACCAGCAGAAACAGGGATTCACCCCTCCACTTT.

The chain joins TRBV3-1 (or the pseudogene TRBV3-2) to TRBJ2-7; 12 nucleotides align to TRBD2. J gave up 3 bases and V 6 bases, and 9 bases lay outside the gene matches. Germline assignment: CDR1 LGHDT and CDR2 YNNKEL (reference sequence). This CDR3 has 16 amino acids. The CDR3 reads CASSSTSGSFFYEQYF. CDR3 DNA sequence: TGTGCCAGCAGTTCGACTAGCGGGAGTTTCTTCTACGAGCAGTACTTC.

The J gene is TRBJ2-1, the V gene TRBV18; D perhaps matches TRBD2 (5 bases). Per germline, CDR1 KGHSH and CDR2 LQKENI. CDR3 size: 13 residues. V lost 8 bases, J lost 0 bases, and 8 bases lay in between. The CDR3 sequence: CASRESSYNEQFF. The CDR3 region has the DNA TGTGCCAGCAGGGAGAGCTCCTACAATGAGCAGTTCTTC.

The chain joins TRBV18 to TRBJ2-1; no reliable D call. From germline, CDR1 is KGHSH and CDR2 LQKENI. V lost 3 bases to trimming and J lost 8 bases, with 11 bases between them. The CDR3 spans 13 residues. CDR3 residues: CASSPPTLDEQFF. CDR3 DNA: TGTGCCAGCTCACCCCCGACTTTGGATGAGCAGTTCTTC.

This chain connects TRBV30 to TRBJ2-1; D possibly corresponds to TRBD2 (7 bases). The germline gives CDR1 GTSNPN, CDR2 SVGIG (reference sequence). The CDR3 spans 13 residues. V lost 8 bases to trimming and J lost 9 bases, with 20 bases between them. The CDR3 DNA is TGTGCCGTAGGGGGGAGGGTCCGGGGTGAGCAGTTCTTC. This translates into CAVGGRVRGEQFF.

V usage is TRBV4-3 and J usage is TRBJ1-5; no firm D call. CDR3 length: 13 amino acids. Germline V gene data show CDR1 as LGHNA and CDR2 as YSLEER. V was cut by 0 bases and J by 5 bases, with 5 bases left in between. The DNA for the CDR3 is TGCGCCAGCAGCCAAGATGGAGATCAGCCCCAGCATTTT. It codes for CASSQDGDQPQHF.

This chain links TRBV27 with TRBJ1-5; 9 bases agree with TRBD1. V lost 5 bases to trimming and J lost 2 bases; unmatched junction nucleotides: 10. Germline V gene data show CDR1 as MNHEY and CDR2 as SMNVEV (reference sequence). This CDR3 spans 17 amino acids. The CDR3 DNA reads TGTGCCAGCAGTACCCGGGACAGGGTTCGGGGCAATCAGCCCCAGCATTTT. Translation: CASSTRDRVRGNQPQHF.

The rearrangement uses TRBV29-1 and TRBJ1-1; 7 bases align to TRBD1. The germline CDR1 and CDR2 sequences are SQVTM and ANQGSEA. The CDR3 spans 12 residues. The junction had 6 bases not matched to a gene; V was cut back by 7 bases and J by 4 bases. CDR3 in amino acids: CSAYRGGTEAFF. CDR3 nucleotide sequence: TGCAGCGCTTACAGGGGCGGCACTGAAGCTTTCTTT.

This clone was detected once. This rearrangement joins TRBV12-5 to TRBJ2-5; the match to TRBD2 covers 9 bases. Germline values: CDR1 LGHNT, CDR2 FRNRAP. The junction had 4 bases not matched to a gene; V was cut back by 6 bases and J by 5 bases. The CDR3 runs to 13 residues. The CDR3 DNA follows: TGTGCTAGTGGCGGACTAGCGAGGGAGACCCAGTACTTC. It encodes CASGGLARETQYF.

CDR3 nucleotide sequence: TGTGCCAGTAGTCCCCGGGGACCCCCGGATTCACCCCTCCACTTT. Its protein is CASSPRGPPDSPLHF. The V and J genes are TRBV19 and TRBJ1-6; possibly TRBD1 for D (5 bases). From germline, CDR1 is LNHDA and CDR2 SQIVND (reference sequence). Trimming shortened V by 5 bases and J by 8 bases, and 16 bases separated the two germline ends. CDR3 length: 15 amino acids.

The V call is TRBV12-3 or TRBV12-4, the J call TRBJ2-3, with D unclear. Trimming shortened V by 3 bases and J by 2 bases, and 3 bases separated the two germline ends. The CDR3 is 12 amino acids. CDR3 loop: CASSFLTDTQYF. Here the CDR3 DNA reads TGTGCCAGCAGTTTTCTCACAGATACGCAGTATTTT.

The rearrangement links TRBV6-2 or TRBV6-3 to TRBJ1-2; no clear D. Germline V gene lookup returns CDR1 MNHEY and CDR2 SVGEGT. The CDR3 sequence is 15 residues long. Deletions cut 2 bases from V and 8 bases from J, with 18 bases between. DNA for the CDR3: TGTGCCAGCAGTTACGGAGGTGGCACGTCCCGGGGCTACACCTTC. Translated: CASSYGGGTSRGYTF.

The V gene is TRBV6-6, the J gene TRBJ2-7; D might be TRBD1 or TRBD2, each matching 5 bases. Germline values: CDR1 MNHNY, CDR2 SVGAGI (reference sequence). The ends were cut back, 0 bases at V and 2 bases at J, with 8 bases in the middle. The CDR3 covers 14 residues. CDR3 sequence reads: CASSYSRGAYEQYF. The CDR3 region has the DNA TGTGCCAGCAGTTACTCGAGGGGAGCCTACGAGCAGTACTTC.

V usage is TRBV5-6 and J usage is TRBJ1-5, with D possibly matching TRBD1 (5 bases). This CDR3 contains 15 residues. V was cut by 2 bases and J by 7 bases, with 16 bases left in between. Germline V gene data show CDR1 as SGHDT and CDR2 as YYEEEE. The CDR3 DNA reads as TGTGCCAGCAGCTTCTCATGGGGTGCAGGGCAGCCCCAGCATTTT. Protein: CASSFSWGAGQPQHF. The full variable domain, completed using reference TRBV5-6 and TRBJ1-5, is DAGVTQSPTHLIKTRGQQVTLRCSPKSGHDTVSWYQQALGQGPQFIFQYYEEEERQRGNFPDRFSGHQFPNYSSELNVNALLLGDSALYLCASSFSWGAGQPQHFGDGTRLSIL.

The J gene is TRBJ2-5, the V gene TRBV7-8; D not resolved. Per the germline V gene, CDR1 is SGHVS and CDR2 is FQNEAQ. Deletions cut 5 bases from V and 2 bases from J, with 3 bases between. The CDR3 is made up of 11 amino acids. This CDR3 reads CASSPQETQYF. CDR3 sequence (DNA): TGTGCCAGCAGCCCTCAAGAGACCCAGTACTTC.